Following are 12 T cell receptor beta chains from one sample sequenced in a study of T cell changes during pregnancy in multiple sclerosis. This table comes from immunoSEQ multiplex PCR, and its TCRdb copy is limited to in-frame clones, with some not included. Of tens of thousands of clones listed, around 90% were seen once; the top ten hold 0.35% to 0.45%. The sequences come from CD4+ T cells from peripheral blood mononuclear cells, collected before pregnancy. These receptors all stem from a female donor with multiple sclerosis, enrolled in a pregnancy study.

V usage is TRBV28 and J usage is TRBJ1-1; D gene ambiguous. The germline V gene has CDR1 MDHEN and CDR2 SYDVKM. The V end was cut by 8 bases, the J end by 1 base, with 11 bases between. The CDR3 consists of 13 residues. CDR3 bases: TGTGCCAGCGGCCGAAGATGGAACACTGAAGCTTTCTTT. Its protein is CASGRRWNTEAFF.

The chain has TRBV6-1 and TRBJ2-1; 7 bases are shared with TRBD2. This CDR3 spans 14 amino acids. Germline V gives CDR1 MNHNS, CDR2 SASEGT. Unmatched junction bases numbered 4, after V lost 6 bases and J lost 2 bases. The CDR3 nucleotides are TGTGCCAGCAGCGGGGAGGGCCCCTACAATGAGCAGTTCTTC. Translation gives CASSGEGPYNEQFF.

The chain has TRBV6-5 and TRBJ2-2; D gene uncertain. Germline CDR1 MNHEY, CDR2 SVGAGI. This CDR3 spans 14 amino acids. Trimming stripped 7 bases from V and 0 bases from J, with 9 bases between. The CDR3 loop is CASNRKSNTGELFF. The CDR3 nucleotides read TGTGCCAGCAACAGAAAGTCGAACACCGGGGAGCTGTTTTTT.

The rearrangement joins TRBV7-3 to TRBJ2-2, with 10 nucleotides matching TRBD2. CDR1 is SGHTA, CDR2 FQGTGA, per germline. V shed 0 bases and J 1 base; nucleotides not matched to a gene: 5. The CDR3 length is 18 residues. The CDR3 DNA reads TGTGCCAGCAGCTTAACTCGTACTAGCGGGGTGAACACCGGGGAGCTGTTTTTT. The encoded protein is CASSLTRTSGVNTGELFF. Supplemented by reference TRBV7-3 and TRBJ2-2, the full variable domain reads GAGVSQTPSNKVTEKGKYVELRCDPISGHTALYWYRQSLGQGPEFLIYFQGTGAADDSGLPNDRFFAVRPEGSVSTLKIQRTERGDSAVYLCASSLTRTSGVNTGELFFGEGSRLTVL.

The rearrangement joins TRBV9 to TRBJ2-2; TRBD2 is a possible D gene (6 bases). Germline lookup yields CDR1 SGDLS and CDR2 YYNGEE. Trimming cost V 4 bases and J 6 bases, with 13 bases left between them. The CDR3 sequence is 14 residues long. This CDR3 is CASSRGRMAGELFF. Here the CDR3 DNA reads TGTGCCAGCAGCCGAGGGAGGATGGCCGGGGAGCTGTTTTTT.

The chain employs TRBV2 and TRBJ1-5; perhaps TRBD1 as D (5 bases). Germline V lookup: CDR1 SNHLY, CDR2 FYNNEI. The CDR3 covers 12 residues. Trimming took off 7 bases at V and 1 base at J, with 5 bases between the two ends. The CDR3: CASKGSNQPQHF. DNA for the CDR3: TGTGCCAGCAAGGGGAGCAATCAGCCCCAGCATTTT. The whole variable domain, remainder taken from reference TRBV2 and TRBJ1-5, is EPEVTQTPSHQVTQMGQEVILRCVPISNHLYFYWYRQILGQKVEFLVSFYNNEISEKSEIFDDQFSVERPDGSNFTLKIRSTKLEDSAMYFCASKGSNQPQHFGDGTRLSIL.

The chain uses TRBV7-3 and TRBJ1-1; 7 bases align to TRBD1. The CDR3 runs 16 residues. The V gene's germline CDR1 is SGHTA and CDR2 FQGTGA. V lost 0 bases, J lost 5 bases, and 9 bases stayed unmatched. The CDR3 region has the DNA TGTGCCAGCAGCTTAACGCCGACAGGGCGGGGAACTGAAGCTTTCTTT. Its translation is CASSLTPTGRGTEAFF.

The V gene is TRBV27, the J gene TRBJ1-5; no clear D. V lost 5 bases and J lost 4, with 12 bases in between. CDR3 length: 14 residues. The germline V gene has CDR1 MNHEY and CDR2 SMNVEV (reference sequence). The CDR3 coding sequence is TGTGCCAGCAGTCCCGGGCCGGGAAATCAGCCCCAGCATTTT. Residues: CASSPGPGNQPQHF.

The chain combines TRBV12-5 with TRBJ1-1; D uncertain. Trimming took 2 bases from V and 2 from J, leaving 24 bases between them. Germline V gives CDR1 LGHNT, CDR2 FRNRAP. The CDR3 consists of 19 residues. CDR3 protein: CASGLSRVSLGEKNTEAFF. CDR3 nucleotides: TGTGCTAGTGGTTTGTCCCGCGTTAGCCTCGGCGAGAAAAACACTGAAGCTTTCTTT.

The chain uses TRBV7-2 and TRBJ1-5; 8 bases are a match to TRBD1. The CDR3 is 15 amino acids. CDR1 is SGHTA, CDR2 FQGNSA, per germline. V shed 5 bases, J shed 0 bases, and the junction held 3 bases outside the gene matches. The CDR3 here is CASSQGAGSNQPQHF. The DNA of the CDR3 is TGTGCCAGCAGCCAGGGGGCAGGTAGCAATCAGCCCCAGCATTTT.

This rearrangement joins TRBV5-1 to TRBJ1-6; 9 bases are shared with TRBD1. Germline V gives CDR1 SGHRS, CDR2 YFSETQ. CDR3 length equals 15 residues. V lost 4 bases and J lost 8; bases outside the gene matches: 7. The DNA for the CDR3 is TGCGCCAGCAGCATCGGGACAGGGATCGATTCACCCCTCCACTTT. Amino acid sequence: CASSIGTGIDSPLHF.

V gene TRBV18 combines with J gene TRBJ1-5; the D is unclear. This CDR3 has 13 amino acids. V lost 1 base, J lost 10 bases, and 11 bases lay in between. Per germline, CDR1 KGHSH and CDR2 LQKENI. The CDR3: CASSPQDSIPQHF. CDR3 DNA: TGTGCCAGCTCACCACAGGACTCCATCCCCCAGCATTTT.